The TCR beta chain under discussion was sequenced for a study of T cells in Graves' hyperthyroidism and ophthalmopathy. Findings of the study overall: Most clonotypes expanded in thyroid above 0.001 were likewise present in blood.

Germline V gives CDR1 LGHDT, CDR2 YNNKEL (reference sequence). The CDR3 is made up of 14 amino acids. V was pared by 0 bases and J by 2 bases, with 7 bases between. The TCR beta CDR3 regions underwent amplification using RNA transcripts as the source. The primer set for the first-round RT-PCR of the TCR CDR3 was HTBI. TCRdb reanalysed the multiplex PCR reads using MiXCR and keeps one entry per CDR3 protein. The sample contains about 350,000 distinct CDR3 sequences, roughly 20% of which appear only once. This clonotype was seen ten or more times. The target antigen is unknown. The TCR sequence derives from a woman aged 40 to 50 with Graves' ophthalmopathy. The chain recombines TRBV3-1 with TRBJ2-5; D is unresolved. Sequencing was done on a sample of blood. This CDR3 reads CASSQDVEQETQYF. The CDR3 DNA follows: TGTGCCAGCAGCCAAGATGTAGAGCAAGAGACCCAGTACTTC.